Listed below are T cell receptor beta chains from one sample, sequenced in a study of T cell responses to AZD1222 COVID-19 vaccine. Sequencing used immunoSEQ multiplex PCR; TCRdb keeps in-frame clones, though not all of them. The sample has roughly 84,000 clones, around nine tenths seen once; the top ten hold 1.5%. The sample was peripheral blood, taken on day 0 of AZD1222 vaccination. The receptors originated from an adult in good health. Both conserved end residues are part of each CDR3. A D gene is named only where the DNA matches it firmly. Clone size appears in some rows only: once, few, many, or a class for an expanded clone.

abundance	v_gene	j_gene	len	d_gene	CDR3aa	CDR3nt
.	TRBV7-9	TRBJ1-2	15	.	CASSLGAQRGFGYTF	TGTGCCAGCAGCTTAGGGGCCCAGAGGGGTTTTGGCTACACCTTC
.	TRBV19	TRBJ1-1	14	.	CASRYDTPNTEAFF	TGTGCCAGTAGATATGACACCCCGAACACTGAAGCTTTCTTT
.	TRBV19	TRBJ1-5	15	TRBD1	CASIKDRGVGQPQHF	TGTGCCAGTATCAAGGACAGGGGGGTTGGTCAGCCCCAGCATTTT
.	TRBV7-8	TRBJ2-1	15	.	CASSLSEDYRYEQFF	TGTGCCAGCAGCTTGTCCGAGGACTACCGGTATGAGCAGTTCTTC
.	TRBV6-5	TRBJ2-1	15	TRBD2	CASRLAGVSHNEQFF	TGTGCCAGCAGGCTAGCGGGAGTCAGCCACAATGAGCAGTTCTTC
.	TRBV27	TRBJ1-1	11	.	CASGGYTEAFF	TGTGCCAGCGGAGGGTACACTGAAGCTTTCTTT
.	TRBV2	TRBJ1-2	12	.	CASSRQNYGYTF	TGTGCCAGCAGTCGACAGAACTATGGCTACACCTTC
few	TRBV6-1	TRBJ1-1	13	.	CASSEQSVAEAFF	TGTGCCAGCAGTGAACAGTCAGTCGCTGAAGCTTTCTTT
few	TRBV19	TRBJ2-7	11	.	CASSGGYEQYF	TGTGCCAGTAGTGGGGGCTACGAGCAGTACTTC
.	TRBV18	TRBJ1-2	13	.	CASSPGPNYGYTF	TGTGCCAGCTCACCGGGCCCTAACTATGGCTACACCTTC
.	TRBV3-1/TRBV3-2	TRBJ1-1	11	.	CASSQAYEAFF	TGTGCCAGCAGCCAAGCCTATGAAGCTTTCTTT